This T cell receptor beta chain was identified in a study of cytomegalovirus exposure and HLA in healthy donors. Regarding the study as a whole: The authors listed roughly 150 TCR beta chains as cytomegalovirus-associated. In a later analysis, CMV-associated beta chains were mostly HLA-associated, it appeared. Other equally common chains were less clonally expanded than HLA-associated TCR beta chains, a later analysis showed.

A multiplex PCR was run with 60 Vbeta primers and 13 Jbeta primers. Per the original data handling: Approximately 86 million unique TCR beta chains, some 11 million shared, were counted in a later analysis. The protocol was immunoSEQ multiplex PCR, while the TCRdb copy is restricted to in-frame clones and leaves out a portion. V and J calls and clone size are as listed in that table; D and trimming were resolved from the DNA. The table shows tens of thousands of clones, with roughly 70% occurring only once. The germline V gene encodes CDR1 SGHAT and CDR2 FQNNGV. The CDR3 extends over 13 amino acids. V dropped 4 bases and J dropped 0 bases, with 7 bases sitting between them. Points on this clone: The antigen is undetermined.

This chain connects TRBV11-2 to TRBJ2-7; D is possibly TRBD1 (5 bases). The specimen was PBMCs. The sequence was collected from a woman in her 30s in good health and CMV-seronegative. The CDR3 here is CASSSGNSYEQYF. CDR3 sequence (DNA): TGTGCCAGCAGCTCAGGGAACTCCTACGAGCAGTACTTC. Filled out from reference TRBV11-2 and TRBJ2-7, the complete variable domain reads EAGVAQSPRYKIIEKRQSVAFWCNPISGHATLYWYQQILGQGPKLLIQFQNNGVVDDSQLPKDRFSAERLKGVDSTLKIQPAKLEDSAVYLCASSSGNSYEQYFGPGTRLTVT.